This T cell receptor (beta chain) appears in the sequencing data of a study of T-cell memory formation after mild COVID-19 (dated by TCRdb to the early 2020s). For context, the study as a whole: TCR sequence clusters from the two donors were largely donor specific. Longitudinal TCRalpha and TCRbeta repertoire sequencing tracked T-cell clones expanding and contracting after mild COVID-19 in a couple of donors. The cohort comprised two young, previously healthy adult volunteers, one female and one male. What the research found in general, with its limitations: Only two mild cases were covered in the study, and larger cohorts including severe cases with pre-infection samples were considered necessary. Contracting CD4+ clones were located mainly in the CM and EM memory subsets, whereas CD8+ clones were found to be enriched in EMRA. Some responding clones were detected in pre-infection memory, suggesting pre-existing cross-reactive memory T cells joined the SARS-CoV-2 response. Whether the second-wave clones peaking on day 37 were SARS-CoV-2 specific was not confirmed. From day 15 to 85, contracting clones showed balanced CD4/CD8 phenotypes, whereas a second wave of clones that expanded from day 15 to 37 leaned towards CD4+.

PBMCs were isolated by Ficoll-Paque density gradient centrifugation. Instrument used: Illumina NovaSeq 6000. Using 5'RACE with constant-segment primers, TCRalpha and TCRbeta cDNA libraries were constructed, with sample barcodes and unique molecular identifiers added in the process. Trizol reagent was used to extract RNA from every sample. Library amplification was performed in two PCR steps, and a second sample barcode and Illumina TruSeq adapters were introduced in the second step. Libraries were sequenced on an Illumina NovaSeq with 2 x 150 bp paired-end reads. In the original analysis: Reads were demultiplexed and collapsed into UMI-guided consensus sequences with migec v1.2.7. Using mixcr v2.1.11, the UMI consensuses were aligned to TRA and TRB V and J templates and assembled into clonotypes. Expanded or contracted clonotypes were those called significant by both edgeR and NoisET, with noise models trained on biological replicates. edgeR calls used a false discovery rate-adjusted p below 0.01 and a log2 fold-change threshold of 1. As an exploratory analysis of dynamics, PCA with hierarchical clustering was applied to max-normalized trajectories of the 1000 most abundant clonotypes. Separately sequenced CD4+ and CD8+ repertoires were used to assign a CD4 or CD8 phenotype to each responding clone. TCRdb reworked the public reads: Q25 trimming with fastp, MiXCR clone assembly, productive beta chains retained. Entries are consolidated by CDR3 protein sequence, retaining the most common genes and DNA. TCRdb assigned the V and J calls; the authors' analysis was not used. This sample is represented by roughly 600,000 distinct CDR3 sequences; about a sixth of them were singletons. The ten biggest clones cover about 12% of the sample.

To note about this clonotype: This clone's antigen is unknown. No per-base quality is available; no much larger clone lies one base away.

From cysteine to phenylalanine, the CDR3 is 15 amino acids long. Of all the DNA, just the CDR3 is kept, 45 bases in frame from base 1. The V end loses 5 bases and the J end loses 7 bases, and a stretch of 17 bases separates them. The chain was built from TRBV12-3 or TRBV12-4 and TRBJ2-2; too little of a D gene remains to name it. This receptor was taken from an adult woman who had mild COVID-19 (a few samples of this study predate the infection). The sample titles of this study are shuffled in the database, so cell type and time point are left out; the donor was told from shared clones. The sequenced sample was PBMCs or a T cell subset sorted from them (not recorded which). The DNA sequence is given as TGTGCCAGCAGTCCCGCCCAGCCCAGAAGCGGGGAGCTGTTTTTT. Its translation reads: CASSPAQPRSGELFF.